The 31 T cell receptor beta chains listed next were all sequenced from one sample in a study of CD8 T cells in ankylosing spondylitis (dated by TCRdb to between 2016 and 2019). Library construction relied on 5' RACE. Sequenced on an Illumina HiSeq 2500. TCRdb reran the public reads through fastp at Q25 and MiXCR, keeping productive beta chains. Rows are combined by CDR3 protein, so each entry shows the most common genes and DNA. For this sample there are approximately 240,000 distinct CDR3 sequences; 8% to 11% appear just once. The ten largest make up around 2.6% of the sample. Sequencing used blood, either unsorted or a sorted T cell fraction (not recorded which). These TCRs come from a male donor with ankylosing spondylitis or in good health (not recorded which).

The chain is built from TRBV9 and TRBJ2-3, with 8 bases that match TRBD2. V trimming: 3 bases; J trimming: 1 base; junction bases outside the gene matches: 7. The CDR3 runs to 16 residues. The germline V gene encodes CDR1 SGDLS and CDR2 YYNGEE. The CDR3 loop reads CASSGSGTRGTDTQYF. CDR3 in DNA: TGTGCCAGCAGCGGAAGTGGGACTAGGGGCACAGATACGCAGTATTTT.

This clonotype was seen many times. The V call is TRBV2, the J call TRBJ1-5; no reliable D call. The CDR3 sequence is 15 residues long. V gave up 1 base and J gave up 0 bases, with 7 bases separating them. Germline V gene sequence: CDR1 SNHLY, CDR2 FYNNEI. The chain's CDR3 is CASSEEAPSNQPQHF. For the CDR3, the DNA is TGTGCCAGCAGTGAAGAGGCACCTAGCAATCAGCCCCAGCATTTT. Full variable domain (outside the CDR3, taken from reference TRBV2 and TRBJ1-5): EPEVTQTPSHQVTQMGQEVILRCVPISNHLYFYWYRQILGQKVEFLVSFYNNEISEKSEIFDDQFSVERPDGSNFTLKIRSTKLEDSAMYFCASSEEAPSNQPQHFGDGTRLSIL.

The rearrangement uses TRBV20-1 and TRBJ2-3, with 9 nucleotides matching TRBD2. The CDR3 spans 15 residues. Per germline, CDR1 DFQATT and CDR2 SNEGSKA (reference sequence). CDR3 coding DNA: TGCTTTGCTGGGAGACCGGGACTAGCATTGAATACGCAGTATTTT. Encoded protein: CFAGRPGLALNTQYF.

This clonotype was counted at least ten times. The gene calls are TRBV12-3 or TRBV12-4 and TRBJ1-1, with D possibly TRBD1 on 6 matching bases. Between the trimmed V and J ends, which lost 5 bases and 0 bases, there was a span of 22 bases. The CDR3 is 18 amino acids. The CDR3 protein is CASSAVEGGLIMNTEAFF. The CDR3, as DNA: TGTGCCAGCAGTGCCGTCGAAGGGGGATTAATTATGAACACTGAAGCTTTCTTT.

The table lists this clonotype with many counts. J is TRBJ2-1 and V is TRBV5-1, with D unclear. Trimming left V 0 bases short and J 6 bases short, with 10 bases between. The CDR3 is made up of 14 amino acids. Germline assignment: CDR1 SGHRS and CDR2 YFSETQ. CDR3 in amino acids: CASSLASLLNEQFF. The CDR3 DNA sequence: TGCGCCAGCAGCTTGGCCTCGCTCCTCAATGAGCAGTTCTTC.

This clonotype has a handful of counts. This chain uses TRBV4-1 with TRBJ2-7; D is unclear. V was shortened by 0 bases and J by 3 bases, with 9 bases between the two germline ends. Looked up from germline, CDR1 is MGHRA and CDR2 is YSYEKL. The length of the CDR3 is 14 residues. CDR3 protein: CASSQDGMYYEQYF. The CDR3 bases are TGCGCCAGCAGCCAAGATGGGATGTACTACGAGCAGTACTTC.

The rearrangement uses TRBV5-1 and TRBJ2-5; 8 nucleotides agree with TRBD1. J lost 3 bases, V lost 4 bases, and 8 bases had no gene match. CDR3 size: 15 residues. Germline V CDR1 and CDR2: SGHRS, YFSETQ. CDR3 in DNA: TGCGCCAGCAGCCAAAACACAGGGGGAGAAGAGACCCAGTACTTC. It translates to CASSQNTGGEETQYF.

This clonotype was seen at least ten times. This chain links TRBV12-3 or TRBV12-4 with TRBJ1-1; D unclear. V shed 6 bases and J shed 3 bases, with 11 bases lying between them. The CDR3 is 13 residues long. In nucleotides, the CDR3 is TGTGCCAGCAGGGGAATAGCGGACACTGAAGCTTTCTTT. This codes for CASRGIADTEAFF.

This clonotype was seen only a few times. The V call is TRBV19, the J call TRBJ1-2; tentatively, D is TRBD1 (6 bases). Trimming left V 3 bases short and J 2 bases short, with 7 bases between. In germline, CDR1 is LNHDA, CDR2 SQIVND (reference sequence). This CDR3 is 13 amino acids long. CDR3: CASSMDRNYGYTF. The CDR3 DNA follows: TGTGCCAGTAGTATGGACAGAAACTATGGCTACACCTTC.

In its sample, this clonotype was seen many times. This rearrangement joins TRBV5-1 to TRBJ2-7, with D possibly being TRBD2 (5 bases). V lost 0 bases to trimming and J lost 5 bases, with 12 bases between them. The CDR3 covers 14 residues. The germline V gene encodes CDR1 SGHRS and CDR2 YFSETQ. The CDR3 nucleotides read TGCGCCAGCAGCTTGGCCACACTAGTCCACGAGCAGTACTTC. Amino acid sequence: CASSLATLVHEQYF.

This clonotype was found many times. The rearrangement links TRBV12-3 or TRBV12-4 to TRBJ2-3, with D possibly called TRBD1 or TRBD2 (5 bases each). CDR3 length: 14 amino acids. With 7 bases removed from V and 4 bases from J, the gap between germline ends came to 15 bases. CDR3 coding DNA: TGTGCCAGCACCCGGGACCGCAGGCCAGATACGCAGTATTTT. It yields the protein CASTRDRRPDTQYF.

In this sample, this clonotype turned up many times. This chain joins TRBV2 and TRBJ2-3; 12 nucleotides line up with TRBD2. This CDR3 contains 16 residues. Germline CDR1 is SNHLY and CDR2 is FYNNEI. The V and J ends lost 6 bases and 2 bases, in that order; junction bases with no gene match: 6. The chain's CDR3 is CASRGLAGIYTDTQYF. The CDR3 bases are TGTGCCAGCAGAGGACTAGCGGGAATTTACACAGATACGCAGTATTTT.

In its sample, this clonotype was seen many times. The CDR3 is CASSLQQAGPYNEQFF. The CDR3 DNA sequence: TGTGCCAGCAGTTTACAACAAGCGGGTCCTTACAATGAGCAGTTCTTC. This chain joins TRBV28 and TRBJ2-1; TRBD2 is a possible D gene (6 bases). CDR3 length: 16 amino acids. The germline V gene has CDR1 MDHEN and CDR2 SYDVKM. V dropped 2 bases and J dropped 4 bases, with 15 bases sitting between them. Using reference TRBV28 and TRBJ2-1 for the parts outside the CDR3, the full variable domain is DVKVTQSSRYLVKRTGEKVFLECVQDMDHENMFWYRQDPGLGLRLIYFSYDVKMKEKGDIPEGYSVSREKKERFSLILESASTNQTSMYLCASSLQQAGPYNEQFFGPGTRLTVL.

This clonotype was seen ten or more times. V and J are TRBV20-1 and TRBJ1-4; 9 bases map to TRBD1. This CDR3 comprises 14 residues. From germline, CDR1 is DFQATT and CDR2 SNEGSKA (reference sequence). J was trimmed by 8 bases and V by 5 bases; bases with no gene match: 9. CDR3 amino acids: CSALPGQGREKLFF. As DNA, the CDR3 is TGCAGTGCTCTCCCGGGACAGGGACGAGAAAAACTGTTTTTT.

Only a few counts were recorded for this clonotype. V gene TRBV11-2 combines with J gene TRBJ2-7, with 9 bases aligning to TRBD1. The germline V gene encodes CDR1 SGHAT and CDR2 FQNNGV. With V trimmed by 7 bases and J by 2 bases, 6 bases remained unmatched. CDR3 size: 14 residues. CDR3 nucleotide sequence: TGTGCCAGCACCTCCACAGGGGGCCCCTACGAGCAGTACTTC. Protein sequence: CASTSTGGPYEQYF.

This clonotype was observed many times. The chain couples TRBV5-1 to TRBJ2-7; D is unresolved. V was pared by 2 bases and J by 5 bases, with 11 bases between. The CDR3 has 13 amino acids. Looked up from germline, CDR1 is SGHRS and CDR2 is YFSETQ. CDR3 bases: TGCGCCAGCAGCTTACTCCCTTGGGACGAGCAGTACTTC. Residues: CASSLLPWDEQYF.

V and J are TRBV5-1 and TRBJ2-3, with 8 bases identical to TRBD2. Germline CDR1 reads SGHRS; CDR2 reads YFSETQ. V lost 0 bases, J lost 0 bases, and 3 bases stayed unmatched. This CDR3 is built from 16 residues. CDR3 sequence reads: CASSLGAGASTDTQYF. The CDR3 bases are TGCGCCAGCAGCTTGGGAGCGGGGGCGAGCACAGATACGCAGTATTTT.

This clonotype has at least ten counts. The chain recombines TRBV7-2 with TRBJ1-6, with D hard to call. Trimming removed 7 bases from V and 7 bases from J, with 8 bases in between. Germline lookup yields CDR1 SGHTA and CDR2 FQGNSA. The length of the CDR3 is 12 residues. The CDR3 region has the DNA TGTGCCAGCACCACACCCAATTCACCCCTCCACTTT. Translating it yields CASTTPNSPLHF.

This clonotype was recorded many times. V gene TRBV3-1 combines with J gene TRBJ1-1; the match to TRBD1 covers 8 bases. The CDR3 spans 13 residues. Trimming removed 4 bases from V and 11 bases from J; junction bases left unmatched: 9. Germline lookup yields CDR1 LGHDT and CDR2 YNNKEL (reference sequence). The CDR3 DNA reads TGTGCCAGCAGCCGGGATCCGGGACAGGAGGCTTTCTTT. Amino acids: CASSRDPGQEAFF.

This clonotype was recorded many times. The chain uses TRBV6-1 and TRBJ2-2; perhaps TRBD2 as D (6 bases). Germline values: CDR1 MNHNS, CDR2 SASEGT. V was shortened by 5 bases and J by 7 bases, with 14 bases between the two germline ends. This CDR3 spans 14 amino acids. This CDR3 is CASSRKGGSGELFF. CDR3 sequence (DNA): TGTGCCAGCAGTCGCAAAGGAGGGAGCGGGGAGCTGTTTTTT.

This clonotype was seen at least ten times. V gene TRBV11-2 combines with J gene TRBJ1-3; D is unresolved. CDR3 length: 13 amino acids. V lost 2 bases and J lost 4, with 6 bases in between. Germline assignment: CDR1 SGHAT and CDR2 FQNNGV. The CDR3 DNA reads TGTGCCAGCAGCTTATTGGGGGGAAACACCATATATTTT. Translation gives CASSLLGGNTIYF.

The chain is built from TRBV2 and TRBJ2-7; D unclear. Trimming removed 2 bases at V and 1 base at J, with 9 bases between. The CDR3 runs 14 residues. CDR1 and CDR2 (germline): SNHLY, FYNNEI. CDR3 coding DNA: TGTGCCAGCAGTGAAATGAAGGGTTCCTACGAGCAGTACTTC. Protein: CASSEMKGSYEQYF.

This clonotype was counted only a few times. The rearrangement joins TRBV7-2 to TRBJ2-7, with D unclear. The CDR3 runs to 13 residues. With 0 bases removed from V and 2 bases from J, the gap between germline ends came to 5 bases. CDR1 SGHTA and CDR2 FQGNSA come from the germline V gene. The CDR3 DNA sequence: TGTGCCAGCAGCTTAGCTAGGGCCTACGAGCAGTACTTC. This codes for CASSLARAYEQYF.

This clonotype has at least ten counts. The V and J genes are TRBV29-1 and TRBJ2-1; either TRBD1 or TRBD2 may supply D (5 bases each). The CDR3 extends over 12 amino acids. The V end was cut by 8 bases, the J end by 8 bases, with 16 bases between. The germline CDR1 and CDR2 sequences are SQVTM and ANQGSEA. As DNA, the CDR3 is TGCAGCCCTCGAAAAATGGGGGATGAGCAGTTCTTC. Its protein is CSPRKMGDEQFF.

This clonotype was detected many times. The CDR3 nucleotides read TGTGCCAGCAGTGGCGTCTGGACTAGCGGGAGGGCCCCAGATACGCAGTATTTT. This translates into CASSGVWTSGRAPDTQYF. The V gene is TRBV25-1, the J gene TRBJ2-3; 15 positions match TRBD2. Per germline, CDR1 MGHDK and CDR2 SYGVNS. With 4 bases clipped from V and 4 bases from J, the junction kept 9 bases outside the gene matches. This CDR3 comprises 18 residues.

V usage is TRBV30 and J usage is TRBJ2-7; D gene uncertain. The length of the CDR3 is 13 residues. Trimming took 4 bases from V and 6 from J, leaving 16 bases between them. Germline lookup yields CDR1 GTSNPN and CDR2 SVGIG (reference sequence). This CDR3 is CAWTGDNYGEQYF. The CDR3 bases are TGTGCCTGGACTGGCGACAATTACGGCGAGCAGTACTTC.

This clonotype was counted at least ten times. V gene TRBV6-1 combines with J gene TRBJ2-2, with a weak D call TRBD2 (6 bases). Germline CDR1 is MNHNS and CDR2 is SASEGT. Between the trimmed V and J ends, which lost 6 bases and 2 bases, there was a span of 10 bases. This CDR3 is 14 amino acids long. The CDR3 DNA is TGTGCCAGCAGCTTGGACTACAACACCGGGGAGCTGTTTTTT. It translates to CASSLDYNTGELFF.

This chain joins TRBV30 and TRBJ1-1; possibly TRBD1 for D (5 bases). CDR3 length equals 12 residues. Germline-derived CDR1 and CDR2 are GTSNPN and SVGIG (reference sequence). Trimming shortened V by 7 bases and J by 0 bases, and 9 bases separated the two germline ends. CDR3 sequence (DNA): TGTGCCTTGGGGCCCTTGAACACTGAAGCTTTCTTT. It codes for CALGPLNTEAFF.

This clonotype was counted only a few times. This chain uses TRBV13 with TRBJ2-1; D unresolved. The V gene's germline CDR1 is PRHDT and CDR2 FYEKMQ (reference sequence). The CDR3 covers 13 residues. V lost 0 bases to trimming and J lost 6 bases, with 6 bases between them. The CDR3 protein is CASSLGSTNEQFF. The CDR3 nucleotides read TGTGCCAGCAGCTTAGGGAGTACCAATGAGCAGTTCTTC.

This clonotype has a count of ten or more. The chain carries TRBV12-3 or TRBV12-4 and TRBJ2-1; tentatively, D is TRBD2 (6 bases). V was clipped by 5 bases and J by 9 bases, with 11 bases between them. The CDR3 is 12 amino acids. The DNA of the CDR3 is TGTGCCAGCAGTCCTCTAGCGTCTGAGCAGTTCTTC. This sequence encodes CASSPLASEQFF.

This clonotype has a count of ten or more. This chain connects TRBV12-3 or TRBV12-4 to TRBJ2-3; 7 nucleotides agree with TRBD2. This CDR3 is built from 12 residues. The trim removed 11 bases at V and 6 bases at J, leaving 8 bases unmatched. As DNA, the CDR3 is TGTGCCTCCCACGGGGAGGGGGATACGCAGTATTTT. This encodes CASHGEGDTQYF.